This is a list of T cell receptor beta chains from one sample in a study of monozygotic twins with inflammatory bowel disease. TCRdb reprocessed the 5' RACE reads; each CDR3 protein has one entry and no DNA is given. Here the sample table reports roughly 100,000 distinct CDR3 sequences. Sequenced input: blood. These receptors originate from a human donor with ulcerative colitis or Crohn's disease, or a healthy co-twin of an affected twin (not recorded which). Each CDR3 is given with its conserved first and last residue.

j_gene: TRBJ2-7
v_gene: TRBV5-1
CDR3aa: CASSGGFGTGDSVTAYEQYF

j_gene: TRBJ2-5
v_gene: TRBV9
CDR3aa: CASTSGGGQETQYF

j_gene: TRBJ2-1
v_gene: TRBV2
CDR3aa: CASINMATYGRAEQFF

j_gene: TRBJ2-1
v_gene: TRBV20-1
CDR3aa: CSGQRQSSYNEQFF

j_gene: TRBJ1-4
v_gene: TRBV18
CDR3aa: CASSPDRQGGNEKLFF

j_gene: TRBJ2-5
v_gene: TRBV7-2
CDR3aa: CASSGSSGYGAQYF

j_gene: TRBJ1-2
v_gene: TRBV5-1
CDR3aa: CASSFEPQNYGYTF

j_gene: TRBJ2-1
v_gene: TRBV24-1
CDR3aa: CATSVGQSFSYNEQFF

j_gene: TRBJ1-5
v_gene: TRBV27
CDR3aa: CASSPLTGSALQPQHF

j_gene: TRBJ2-7
v_gene: TRBV7-9
CDR3aa: CASSPKGAGGPKQYF

j_gene: TRBJ2-2
v_gene: TRBV27
CDR3aa: CASSFLRLGGELFF

j_gene: TRBJ2-1
v_gene: TRBV5-1
CDR3aa: CASTQVGPVSYNEQFF

j_gene: TRBJ2-3
v_gene: TRBV7-2
CDR3aa: CASSPSFPAEVTQYF

j_gene: TRBJ1-1
v_gene: TRBV20-1
CDR3aa: CSASWGLNTEAFF

j_gene: TRBJ2-2
v_gene: TRBV10-1
CDR3aa: CASSPLREGGTGELFF

j_gene: TRBJ2-5
v_gene: TRBV15
CDR3aa: CATSREGVAGIKETQYF

j_gene: TRBJ2-7
v_gene: TRBV7-2
CDR3aa: CASSLGVGEQYF

j_gene: TRBJ2-3
v_gene: TRBV11-2
CDR3aa: CASSLEGLAGVYGTQYF

j_gene: TRBJ2-2
v_gene: TRBV30
CDR3aa: CAWSDTHTGELFF

j_gene: TRBJ2-3
v_gene: TRBV5-1
CDR3aa: CASSLAAGSLGGWYF

j_gene: TRBJ2-3
v_gene: TRBV5-6
CDR3aa: CASSSGTSGFTDTQYF

j_gene: TRBJ2-7
v_gene: TRBV6-1
CDR3aa: CASSASSGFYEQYF

j_gene: TRBJ2-7
v_gene: TRBV7-2
CDR3aa: CASTRGLAFPEQYF

j_gene: TRBJ1-4
v_gene: TRBV7-2
CDR3aa: CASSLVGATGNEKLFF

j_gene: TRBJ2-3
v_gene: TRBV3-1
CDR3aa: CASSAGRTDTQYF

j_gene: TRBJ2-2
v_gene: TRBV12-3/TRBV12-4
CDR3aa: CASRSGGLNTGELFF

j_gene: TRBJ2-2
v_gene: TRBV6-2/TRBV6-3
CDR3aa: CASSYSRGLNTGELFF

j_gene: TRBJ1-3
v_gene: TRBV28
CDR3aa: CASSLTIPAGNTIYF

j_gene: TRBJ2-2
v_gene: TRBV28
CDR3aa: CASGENTGELFF

j_gene: TRBJ1-1
v_gene: TRBV4-3
CDR3aa: CASSLGTGGSNTEAFF

j_gene: TRBJ1-2
v_gene: TRBV4-3
CDR3aa: CASSQVGSWYGYTF

j_gene: TRBJ2-1
v_gene: TRBV7-2
CDR3aa: CASSFRGRNEQFF

j_gene: TRBJ1-2
v_gene: TRBV5-1
CDR3aa: CASRAGTGGFYGYTF

j_gene: TRBJ2-3
v_gene: TRBV5-6
CDR3aa: CASSLGGTGLQRTQYF

j_gene: TRBJ1-1
v_gene: TRBV7-9
CDR3aa: CASSLGSGGTEAFF

j_gene: TRBJ2-7
v_gene: TRBV4-3
CDR3aa: CASSQVVLAASSYEQYF

j_gene: TRBJ1-1
v_gene: TRBV2
CDR3aa: CASSGEQNTEAFF

j_gene: TRBJ2-1
v_gene: TRBV28
CDR3aa: CASRLVVGLSKRGNEQFF

j_gene: TRBJ2-3
v_gene: TRBV7-2
CDR3aa: CASSLGHGSLDTQYF

j_gene: TRBJ2-3
v_gene: TRBV11-2
CDR3aa: CASRWELAGGPSTDTQYF

j_gene: TRBJ2-6
v_gene: TRBV5-1
CDR3aa: CASSSIGSGANVLTF

j_gene: TRBJ2-7
v_gene: TRBV4-3
CDR3aa: CASSARTGGDEQYF

j_gene: TRBJ2-5
v_gene: TRBV20-1
CDR3aa: CSARLNQETQYF

j_gene: TRBJ1-5
v_gene: TRBV7-8
CDR3aa: CASSYTGAHQPQHF

j_gene: TRBJ2-1
v_gene: TRBV20-1
CDR3aa: CSASSRTSGRGNEQFF

j_gene: TRBJ2-2
v_gene: TRBV7-8
CDR3aa: CASSLGVQNTGELFF